This record concerns one TCR beta chain sequence. The data were obtained in a study of blood T cell repertoires in COVID-19. Study background: Samples representing acute and convalescent COVID-19 were sourced from the United States, Italy and Spain.

Germline CDR1 and CDR2: WNHNN and SYGVQD (reference sequence). The CDR3 length is 15 residues. The V and J ends lost 7 bases and 2 bases, in that order; junction bases with no gene match: 7. Original methodology: Reference gene primer amplification gave nucleated cell count estimates. Here immunoSEQ multiplex PCR was the method, and the copy in TCRdb shows in-frame clones only, minus some. D and trimming were read from the DNA, whereas the V and J calls and clone size are those reported in that table. The sample shows some 83,000 clones, around nine tenths of them seen only once. The sample taken for sequencing was peripheral blood. The chain uses TRBV10-1 and TRBJ2-3, with 9 bases identical to TRBD1. The receptor was derived from a man at least 80 years old with active or convalescent COVID-19. The CDR3 reads CASTRQGVITDTQYF. The CDR3 bases are TGCGCCAGCACCCGACAGGGGGTAATCACAGATACGCAGTATTTT.